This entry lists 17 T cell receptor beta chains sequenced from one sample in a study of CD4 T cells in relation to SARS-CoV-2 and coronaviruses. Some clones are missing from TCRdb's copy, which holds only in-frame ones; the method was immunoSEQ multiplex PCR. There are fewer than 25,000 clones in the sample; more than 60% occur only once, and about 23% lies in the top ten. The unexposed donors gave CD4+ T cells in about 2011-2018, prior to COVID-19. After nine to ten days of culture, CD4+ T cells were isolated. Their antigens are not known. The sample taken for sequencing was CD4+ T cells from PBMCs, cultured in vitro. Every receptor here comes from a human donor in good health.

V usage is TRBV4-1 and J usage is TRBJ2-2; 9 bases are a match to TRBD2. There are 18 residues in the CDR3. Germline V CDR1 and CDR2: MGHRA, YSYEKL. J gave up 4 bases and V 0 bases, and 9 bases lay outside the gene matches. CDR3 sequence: CASSQDQGLAVVTGELFF. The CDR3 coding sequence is TGCGCCAGCAGCCAAGATCAGGGACTAGCAGTAGTCACCGGGGAGCTGTTTTTT.

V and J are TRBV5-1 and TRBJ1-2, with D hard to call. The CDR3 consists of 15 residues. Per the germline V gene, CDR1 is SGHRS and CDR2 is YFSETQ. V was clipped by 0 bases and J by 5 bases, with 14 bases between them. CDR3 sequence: CASSLEGSLPYGYTF. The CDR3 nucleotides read TGCGCCAGCAGCTTGGAAGGCTCCCTCCCGTATGGCTACACCTTC.

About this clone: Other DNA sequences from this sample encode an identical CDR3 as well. CDR3 residues: CASSLADTQYF. The DNA for the CDR3 is TGTGCCAGCTCCCTAGCAGATACGCAGTATTTT. The rearrangement links TRBV2 to TRBJ2-3; D not resolved. The CDR3 runs to 11 residues. Trimming pared 8 bases from V and 4 bases from J, leaving 7 bases between. CDR1 SNHLY and CDR2 FYNNEI come from the germline V gene.

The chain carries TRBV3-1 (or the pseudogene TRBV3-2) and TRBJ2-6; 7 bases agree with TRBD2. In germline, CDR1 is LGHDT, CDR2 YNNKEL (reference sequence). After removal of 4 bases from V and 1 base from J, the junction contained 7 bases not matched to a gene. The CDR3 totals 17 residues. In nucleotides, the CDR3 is TGTGCCAGCAGCCTAAACCCAGCGGGATCTGGGGCCAACGTCCTGACTTTC. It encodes CASSLNPAGSGANVLTF.

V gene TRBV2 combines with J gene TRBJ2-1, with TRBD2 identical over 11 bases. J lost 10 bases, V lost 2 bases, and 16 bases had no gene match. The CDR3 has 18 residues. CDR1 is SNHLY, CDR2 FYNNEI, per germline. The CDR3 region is CASSELLLAGGRTQEQFF. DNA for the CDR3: TGTGCCAGCAGTGAACTCCTCTTAGCGGGGGGGCGGACCCAAGAGCAGTTCTTC. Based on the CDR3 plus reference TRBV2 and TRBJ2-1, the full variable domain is EPEVTQTPSHQVTQMGQEVILRCVPISNHLYFYWYRQILGQKVEFLVSFYNNEISEKSEIFDDQFSVERPDGSNFTLKIRSTKLEDSAMYFCASSELLLAGGRTQEQFFGPGTRLTVL.

The CDR3, as DNA: TGTGCCAGCTCACCACGACTAGCGGGAAACACCGGGGAGCTGTTTTTT. Its protein is CASSPRLAGNTGELFF. The chain has TRBV18 and TRBJ2-2; 11 bases map to TRBD2. The length of the CDR3 is 16 residues. The junction had 0 bases not matched to a gene; V was cut back by 1 base and J by 2 bases. CDR1 KGHSH and CDR2 LQKENI come from the germline V gene.

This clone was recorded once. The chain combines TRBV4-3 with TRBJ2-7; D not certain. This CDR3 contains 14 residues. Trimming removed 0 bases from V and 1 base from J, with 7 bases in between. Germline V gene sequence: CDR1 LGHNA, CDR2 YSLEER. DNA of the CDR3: TGCGCCAGCAGCCAAGAGCCCGATTCCTACGAGCAGTACTTC. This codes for CASSQEPDSYEQYF.

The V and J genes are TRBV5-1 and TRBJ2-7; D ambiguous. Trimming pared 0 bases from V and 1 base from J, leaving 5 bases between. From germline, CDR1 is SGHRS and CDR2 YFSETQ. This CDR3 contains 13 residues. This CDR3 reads CASSLDGSYEQYF. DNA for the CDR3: TGCGCCAGCAGCTTGGATGGGTCCTACGAGCAGTACTTC.

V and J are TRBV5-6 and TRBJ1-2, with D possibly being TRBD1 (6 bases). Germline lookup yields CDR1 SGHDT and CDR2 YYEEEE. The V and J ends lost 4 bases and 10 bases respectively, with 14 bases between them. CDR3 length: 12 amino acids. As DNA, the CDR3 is TGTGCCAGCAGCCCGGGGGCGGGCCTCTACACCTTC. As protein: CASSPGAGLYTF.

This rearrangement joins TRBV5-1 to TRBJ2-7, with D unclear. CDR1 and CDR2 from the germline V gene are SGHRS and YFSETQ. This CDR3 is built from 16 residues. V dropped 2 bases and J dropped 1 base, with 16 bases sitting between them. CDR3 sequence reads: CASSLLSRSGSYEQYF. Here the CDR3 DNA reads TGCGCCAGCAGCTTACTATCACGGTCCGGATCCTACGAGCAGTACTTC.

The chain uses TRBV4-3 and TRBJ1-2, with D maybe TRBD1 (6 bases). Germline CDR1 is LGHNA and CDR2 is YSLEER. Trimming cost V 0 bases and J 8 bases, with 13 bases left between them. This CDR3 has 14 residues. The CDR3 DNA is TGCGCCAGCAGCCAAGATCGAGGGGGTCGGGGCTACACCTTC. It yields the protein CASSQDRGGRGYTF.

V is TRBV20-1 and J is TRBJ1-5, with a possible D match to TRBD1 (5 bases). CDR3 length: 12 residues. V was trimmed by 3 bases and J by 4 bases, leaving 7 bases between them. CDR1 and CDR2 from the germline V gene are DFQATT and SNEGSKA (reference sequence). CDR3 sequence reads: CSASWGNQPQHF. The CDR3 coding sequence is TGCAGTGCTAGTTGGGGGAATCAGCCCCAGCATTTT.

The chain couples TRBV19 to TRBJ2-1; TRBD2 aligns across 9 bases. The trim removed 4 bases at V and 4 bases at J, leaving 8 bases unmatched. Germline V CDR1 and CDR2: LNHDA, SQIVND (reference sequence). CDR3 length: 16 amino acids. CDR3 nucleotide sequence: TGTGCCAGTAGTACAATAGCGGGAGCAGGTTACAATGAGCAGTTCTTC. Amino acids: CASSTIAGAGYNEQFF.

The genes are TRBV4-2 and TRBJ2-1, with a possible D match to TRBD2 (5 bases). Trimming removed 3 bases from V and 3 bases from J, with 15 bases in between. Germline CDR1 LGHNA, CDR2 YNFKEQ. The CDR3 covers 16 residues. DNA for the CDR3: TGTGCCAGCAGCCAGCACACTAGGGCCGACTACAATGAGCAGTTCTTC. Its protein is CASSQHTRADYNEQFF.

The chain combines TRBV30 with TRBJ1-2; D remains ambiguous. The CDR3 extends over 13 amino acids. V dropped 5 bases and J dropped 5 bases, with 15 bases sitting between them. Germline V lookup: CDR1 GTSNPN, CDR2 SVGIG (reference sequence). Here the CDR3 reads CAWVDPAWYGYTF. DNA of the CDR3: TGTGCCTGGGTGGATCCGGCGTGGTATGGCTACACCTTC.

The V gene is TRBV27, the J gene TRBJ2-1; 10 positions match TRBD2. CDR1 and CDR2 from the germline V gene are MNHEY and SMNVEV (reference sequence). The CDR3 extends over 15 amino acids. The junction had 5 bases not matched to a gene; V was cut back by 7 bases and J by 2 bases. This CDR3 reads CASTWTSGAYNEQFF. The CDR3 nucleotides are TGTGCCAGCACCTGGACTAGCGGAGCCTACAATGAGCAGTTCTTC.

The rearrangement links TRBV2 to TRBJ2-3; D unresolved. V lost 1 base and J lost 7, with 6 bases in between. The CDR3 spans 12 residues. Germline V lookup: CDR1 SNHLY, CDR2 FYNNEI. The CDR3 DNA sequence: TGTGCCAGCAGTGAAGTCGGGTATACGCAGTATTTT. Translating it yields CASSEVGYTQYF.